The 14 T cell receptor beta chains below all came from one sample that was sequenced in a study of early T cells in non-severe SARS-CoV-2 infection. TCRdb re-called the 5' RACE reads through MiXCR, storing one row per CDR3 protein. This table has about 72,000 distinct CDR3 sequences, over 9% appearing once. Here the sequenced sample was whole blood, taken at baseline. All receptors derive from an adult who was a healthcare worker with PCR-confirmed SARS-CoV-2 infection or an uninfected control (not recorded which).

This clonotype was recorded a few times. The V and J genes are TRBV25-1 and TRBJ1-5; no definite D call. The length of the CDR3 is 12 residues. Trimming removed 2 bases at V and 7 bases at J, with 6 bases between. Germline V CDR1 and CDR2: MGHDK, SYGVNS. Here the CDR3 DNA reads TGTGCCAGCAGTGAAGTAGGGCAGCCCCAGCATTTT. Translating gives CASSEVGQPQHF. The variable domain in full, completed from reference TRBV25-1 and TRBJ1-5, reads EADIYQTPRYLVIGTGKKITLECSQTMGHDKMYWYQQDPGMELHLIHYSYGVNSTEKGDLSSESTVSRIRTEHFPLTLESARPSHTSQYLCASSEVGQPQHFGDGTRLSIL.

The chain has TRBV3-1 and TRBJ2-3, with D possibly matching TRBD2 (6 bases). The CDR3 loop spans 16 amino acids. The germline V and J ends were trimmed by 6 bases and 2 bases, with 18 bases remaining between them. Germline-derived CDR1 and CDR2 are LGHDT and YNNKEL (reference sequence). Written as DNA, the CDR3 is TGTGCCAGCAGTCCTGACCAGGGACTTATCACAGATACGCAGTATTTT. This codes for CASSPDQGLITDTQYF.

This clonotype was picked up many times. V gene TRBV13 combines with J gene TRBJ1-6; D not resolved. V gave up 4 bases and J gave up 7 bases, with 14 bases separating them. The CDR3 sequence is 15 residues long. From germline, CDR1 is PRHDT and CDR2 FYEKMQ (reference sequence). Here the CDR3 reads CASSSPRPKNSPLHF. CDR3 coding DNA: TGTGCCAGCAGCTCCCCCCGGCCCAAGAATTCACCCCTCCACTTT.

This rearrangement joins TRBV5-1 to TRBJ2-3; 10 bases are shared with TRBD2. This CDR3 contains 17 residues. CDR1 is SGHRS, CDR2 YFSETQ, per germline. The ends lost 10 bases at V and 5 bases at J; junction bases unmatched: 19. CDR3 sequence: CAASSQPSSSGGDTQYF. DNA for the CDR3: TGCGCCGCCAGCAGCCAACCGTCCTCTAGCGGGGGAGATACGCAGTATTTT. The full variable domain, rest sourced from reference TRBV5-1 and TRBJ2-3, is KAGVTQTPRYLIKTRGQQVTLSCSPISGHRSVSWYQQTPGQGLQFLFEYFSETQRNKGNFPGRFSGRQFSNSRSEMNVSTLELGDSALYLCAASSQPSSSGGDTQYFGPGTRLTVL.

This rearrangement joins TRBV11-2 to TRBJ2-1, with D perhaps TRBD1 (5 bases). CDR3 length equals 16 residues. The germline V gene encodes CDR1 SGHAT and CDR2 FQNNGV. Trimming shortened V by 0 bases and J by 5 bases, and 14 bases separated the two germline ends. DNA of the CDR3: TGTGCCAGCAGCTTAGAAGGACACATTCGCAACAATGAGCAGTTCTTC. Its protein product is CASSLEGHIRNNEQFF.

The CDR3 loop is CASSPFSTGRETQYF. CDR3 sequence (DNA): TGTGCCAGCAGCCCCTTCTCGACAGGGCGGGAGACCCAGTACTTC. V and J are TRBV11-2 and TRBJ2-5, with TRBD1 identical over 7 bases. This CDR3 has 15 residues. The V gene end was trimmed by 5 bases and the J gene end by 5 bases; junction bases not matched to a gene: 11. In germline, CDR1 is SGHAT, CDR2 FQNNGV.

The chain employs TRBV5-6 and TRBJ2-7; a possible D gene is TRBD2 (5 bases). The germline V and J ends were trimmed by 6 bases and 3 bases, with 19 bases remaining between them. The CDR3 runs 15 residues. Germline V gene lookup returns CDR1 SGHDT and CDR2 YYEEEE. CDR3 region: CASTPREQRYYEQYF. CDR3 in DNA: TGTGCCAGCACCCCGAGGGAGCAGAGATACTACGAGCAGTACTTC.

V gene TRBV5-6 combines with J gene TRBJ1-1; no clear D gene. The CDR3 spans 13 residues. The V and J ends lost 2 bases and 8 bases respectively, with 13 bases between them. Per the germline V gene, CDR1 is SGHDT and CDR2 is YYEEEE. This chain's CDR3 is CASSFPTDAEAFF. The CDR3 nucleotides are TGTGCCAGCAGCTTCCCGACGGACGCAGAAGCTTTCTTT.

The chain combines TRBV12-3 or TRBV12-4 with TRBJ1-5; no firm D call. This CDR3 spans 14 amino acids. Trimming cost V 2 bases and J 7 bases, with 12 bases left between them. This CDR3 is CASSLQADWQPQHF. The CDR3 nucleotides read TGTGCCAGCAGTTTACAGGCCGACTGGCAGCCCCAGCATTTT.

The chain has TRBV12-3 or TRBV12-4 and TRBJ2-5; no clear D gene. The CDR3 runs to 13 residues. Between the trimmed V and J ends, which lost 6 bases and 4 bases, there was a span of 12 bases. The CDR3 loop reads CASSYVRRETQYF. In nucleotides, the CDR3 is TGTGCCAGCAGCTATGTAAGGAGAGAGACCCAGTACTTC.

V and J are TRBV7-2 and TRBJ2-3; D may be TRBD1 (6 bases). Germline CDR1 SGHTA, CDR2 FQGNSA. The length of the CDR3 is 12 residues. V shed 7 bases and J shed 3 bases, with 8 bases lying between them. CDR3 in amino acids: CASKGETDTQYF. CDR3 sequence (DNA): TGTGCCAGCAAGGGGGAGACAGATACGCAGTATTTT. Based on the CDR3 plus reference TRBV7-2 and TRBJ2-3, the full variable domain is GAGVSQSPSNKVTEKGKDVELRCDPISGHTALYWYRQSLGQGLEFLIYFQGNSAPDKSGLPSDRFSAERTGGSVSTLTIQRTQQEDSAVYLCASKGETDTQYFGPGTRLTVL.

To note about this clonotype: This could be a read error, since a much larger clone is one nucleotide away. Written as DNA, the CDR3 is TGTGCCAGCATCGTAAGTCCGGGACAGCTGAACACCGGGGAGCTGTTTTTT. Its protein product is CASIVSPGQLNTGELFF. V is TRBV9 and J is TRBJ2-2; 7 bases are shared with TRBD1. From germline, CDR1 is SGDLS and CDR2 YYNGEE. This CDR3 has 17 residues.

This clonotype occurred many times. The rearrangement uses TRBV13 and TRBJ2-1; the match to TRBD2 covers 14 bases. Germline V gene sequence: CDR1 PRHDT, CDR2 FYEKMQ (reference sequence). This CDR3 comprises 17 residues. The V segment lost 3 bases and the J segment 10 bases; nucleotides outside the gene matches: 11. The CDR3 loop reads CASSFASGLAGVWEQFF. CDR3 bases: TGTGCCAGCAGCTTCGCGTCGGGACTAGCGGGGGTTTGGGAGCAGTTCTTC.

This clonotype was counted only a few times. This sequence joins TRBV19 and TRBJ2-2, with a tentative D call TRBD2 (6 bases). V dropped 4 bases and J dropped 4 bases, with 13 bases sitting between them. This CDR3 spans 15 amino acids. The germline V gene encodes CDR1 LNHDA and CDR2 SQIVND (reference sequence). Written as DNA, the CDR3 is TGTGCCAGTAGTAGACCGGGACTTGGCACCGGGGAGCTGTTTTTT. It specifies CASSRPGLGTGELFF. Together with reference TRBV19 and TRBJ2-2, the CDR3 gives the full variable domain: DGGITQSPKYLFRKEGQNVTLSCEQNLNHDAMYWYRQDPGQGLRLIYYSQIVNDFQKGDIAEGYSVSREKKESFPLTVTSAQKNPTAFYLCASSRPGLGTGELFFGEGSRLTVL.